Sequencing of this T cell receptor beta chain was carried out in a study of T cell responses to AZD1222 COVID-19 vaccine. The assay was immunoSEQ multiplex PCR, and TCRdb's table has in-frame clones only and misses some. The table has about 110,000 clones, 80% to 90% seen once. Regarding the study as a whole: Epitopes outside B.1.351 and B.1.1.7 mutated regions reportedly drew nearly half of spike TCRs. All repertoire sampling was performed exclusively after the peak T cell response. At baseline, seropositivity was found in only six or seven AZD1222 recipients.

Details on this clone: What it recognizes is unknown.

The CDR3 covers 13 residues. The germline V gene encodes CDR1 LGHNA and CDR2 YSLEER. The V and J ends lost 3 bases and 2 bases respectively, with 7 bases between them. Specimen: peripheral blood, collected 28 days after the second AZD1222 dose. The V gene is TRBV4-3, the J gene TRBJ1-1, with D unclear. The origin of this receptor is an adult who received the AZD1222 COVID-19 vaccine. The CDR3 bases are TGCGCCAGCAGCCAGGATTATAACACTGAAGCTTTCTTT. This gives the protein CASSQDYNTEAFF.